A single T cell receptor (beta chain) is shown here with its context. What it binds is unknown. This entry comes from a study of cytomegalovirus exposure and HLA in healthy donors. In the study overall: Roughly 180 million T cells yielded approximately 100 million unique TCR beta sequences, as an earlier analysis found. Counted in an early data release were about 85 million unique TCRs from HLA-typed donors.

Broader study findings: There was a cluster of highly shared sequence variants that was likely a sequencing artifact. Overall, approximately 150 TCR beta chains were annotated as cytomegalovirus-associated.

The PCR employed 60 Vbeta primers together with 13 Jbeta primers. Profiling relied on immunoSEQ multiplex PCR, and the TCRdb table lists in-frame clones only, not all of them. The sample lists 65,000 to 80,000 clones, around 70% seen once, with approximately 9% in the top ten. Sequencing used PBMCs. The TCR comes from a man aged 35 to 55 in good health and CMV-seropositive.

This chain's CDR3 is CASSLSHGGSYEQYF. The CDR3 bases are TGTGCCAGCAGCCTCAGTCACGGGGGCTCCTACGAGCAGTACTTC. The chain employs TRBV6-1 and TRBJ2-7; tentative D call: TRBD2 (6 bases). The CDR3 sequence is 15 residues long. Trimming took 6 bases from V and 0 from J, leaving 15 bases between them. Germline CDR1 reads MNHNS; CDR2 reads SASEGT.